This T cell receptor beta chain was observed in a study of radiotherapy plus CTLA-4 blockade in lung cancer. V was pared by 5 bases and J by 3 bases, with 2 bases of the junction left unmatched. The CDR3 consists of 14 residues. The germline V gene encodes CDR1 WNHNN and CDR2 SYGVQD (reference sequence). The data were produced by immunoSEQ multiplex PCR, yet TCRdb's version contains in-frame clones alone and is incomplete. The sample holds approximately 32,000 clones, roughly 71% seen once. J is TRBJ2-1 and V is TRBV10-1; 9 bases are shared with TRBD1. The source is a human donor with non-small cell lung cancer who had stable disease on radiotherapy plus ipilimumab. The material sequenced was peripheral blood, taken from a patient treated with radiotherapy plus ipilimumab. Here the CDR3 reads CASSTGQGYNEQFF. In nucleotides, the CDR3 is TGCGCCAGCAGTACGGGACAGGGCTACAATGAGCAGTTCTTC.